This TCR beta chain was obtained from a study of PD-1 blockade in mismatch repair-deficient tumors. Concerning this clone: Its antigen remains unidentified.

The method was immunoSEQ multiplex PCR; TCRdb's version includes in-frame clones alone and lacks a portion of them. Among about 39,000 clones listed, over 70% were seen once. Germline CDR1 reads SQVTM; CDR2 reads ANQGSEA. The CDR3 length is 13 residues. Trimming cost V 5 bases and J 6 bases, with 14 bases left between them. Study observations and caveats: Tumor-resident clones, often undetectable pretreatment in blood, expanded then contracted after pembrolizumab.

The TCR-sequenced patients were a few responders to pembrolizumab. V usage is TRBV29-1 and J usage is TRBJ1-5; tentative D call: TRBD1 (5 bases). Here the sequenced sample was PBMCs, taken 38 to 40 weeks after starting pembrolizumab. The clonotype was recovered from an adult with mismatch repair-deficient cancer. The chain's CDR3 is CSVRAGLGQPQHF. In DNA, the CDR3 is TGCAGCGTTCGAGCGGGGCTGGGTCAGCCCCAGCATTTT.